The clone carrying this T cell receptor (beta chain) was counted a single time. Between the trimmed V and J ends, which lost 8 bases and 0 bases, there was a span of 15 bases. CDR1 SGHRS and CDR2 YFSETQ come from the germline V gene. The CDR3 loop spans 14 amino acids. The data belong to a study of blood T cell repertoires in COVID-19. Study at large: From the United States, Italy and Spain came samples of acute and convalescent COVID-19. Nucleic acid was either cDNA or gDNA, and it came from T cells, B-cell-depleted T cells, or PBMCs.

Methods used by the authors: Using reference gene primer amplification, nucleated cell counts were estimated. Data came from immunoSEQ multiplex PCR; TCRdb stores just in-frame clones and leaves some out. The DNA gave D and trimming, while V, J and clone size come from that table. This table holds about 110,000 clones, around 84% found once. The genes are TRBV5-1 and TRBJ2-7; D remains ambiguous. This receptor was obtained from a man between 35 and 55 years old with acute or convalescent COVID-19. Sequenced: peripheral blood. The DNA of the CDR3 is TGCGCCAGTGAGTGTACACGGAGCTCCTACGAGCAGTACTTC. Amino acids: CASECTRSSYEQYF.